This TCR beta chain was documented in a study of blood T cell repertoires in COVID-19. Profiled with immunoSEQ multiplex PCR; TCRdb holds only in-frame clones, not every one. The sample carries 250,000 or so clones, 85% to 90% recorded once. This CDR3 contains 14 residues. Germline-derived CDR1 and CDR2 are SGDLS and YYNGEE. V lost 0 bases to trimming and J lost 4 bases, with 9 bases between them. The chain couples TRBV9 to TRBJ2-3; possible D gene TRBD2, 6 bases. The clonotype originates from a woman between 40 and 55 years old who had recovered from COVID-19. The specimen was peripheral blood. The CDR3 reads CASSVGRAPDTQYF. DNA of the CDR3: TGTGCCAGCAGCGTAGGGAGGGCCCCAGATACGCAGTATTTT.